These 13 T cell receptor beta chains originate from one sample sequenced in a study of cytomegalovirus exposure and HLA in healthy donors. Measured with immunoSEQ multiplex PCR; TCRdb has only the in-frame clones, and not every one. The repertoire has some 210,000 clones, 75% to 90% of them found once; the top ten carry 4.5% to 6%. The sequenced sample consisted of PBMCs. The receptors were sampled from a young woman in good health and CMV-seronegative.

The chain couples TRBV6-5 to TRBJ2-1; TRBD2 is a possible D gene (5 bases). Germline V gene sequence: CDR1 MNHEY, CDR2 SVGAGI. The V end lost 2 bases, the J end lost 7 bases, and 15 bases lay between the germline ends. This CDR3 spans 15 amino acids. The CDR3 loop is CASSYRGLGWNEQFF. The CDR3 nucleotides read TGTGCCAGCAGTTACCGTGGACTGGGGTGGAATGAGCAGTTCTTC.

This chain links TRBV27 with TRBJ2-6; 12 bases match TRBD2. The V gene end was trimmed by 6 bases and the J gene end by 4 bases; junction bases not matched to a gene: 19. Germline V lookup: CDR1 MNHEY, CDR2 SMNVEV (reference sequence). There are 21 residues in the CDR3. The CDR3 sequence is CASRPPGLAGPGRSGANVLTF. The CDR3 DNA reads TGTGCCAGCAGGCCCCCCGGACTAGCGGGACCCGGGAGATCCGGGGCCAACGTCCTGACTTTC.

The rearrangement joins TRBV5-1 to TRBJ1-3; D remains ambiguous. V lost 0 bases and J 0 bases, leaving 10 bases between the germline ends. The CDR3 is 16 amino acids. Germline loops: CDR1 SGHRS, CDR2 YFSETQ. CDR3 nucleotide sequence: TGCGCCAGCAGCTTGGGTATCCCCCGCTCTGGAAACACCATATATTTT. It codes for CASSLGIPRSGNTIYF.

The chain employs TRBV5-1 and TRBJ2-2, with D possibly matching TRBD2 (5 bases). Between the trimmed V and J ends, which lost 2 bases and 0 bases, there was a span of 8 bases. The germline gives CDR1 SGHRS, CDR2 YFSETQ. The CDR3 runs 15 residues. In DNA, the CDR3 is TGCGCCAGCAGCTTCGGGAACCCGAACACCGGGGAGCTGTTTTTT. Its translation is CASSFGNPNTGELFF.

This sequence joins TRBV10-3 and TRBJ2-3, with 10 bases lining up with TRBD1. Germline V gene lookup returns CDR1 ENHRY and CDR2 SYGVKD. Trimming removed 11 bases from V and 7 bases from J; junction bases left unmatched: 18. This CDR3 comprises 16 residues. The CDR3 region is CAVKDGTGVRLNTQYF. In DNA, the CDR3 is TGTGCCGTAAAGGATGGGACAGGGGTCCGCTTAAATACGCAGTATTTT.

This clone has just one count. The chain couples TRBV27 to TRBJ2-2; TRBD1 agrees at 7 bases. CDR1 and CDR2 from the germline V gene are MNHEY and SMNVEV (reference sequence). CDR3 size: 16 residues. J was trimmed by 5 bases and V by 6 bases; bases with no gene match: 12. Here the CDR3 DNA reads TGTGCCAGCAGCCCAGAGACAGGGTTGTGGACCGGGGAGCTGTTTTTT. It is translated as CASSPETGLWTGELFF.

The chain is built from TRBV9 and TRBJ2-1; possible D gene TRBD2, 7 bases. The germline V gene encodes CDR1 SGDLS and CDR2 YYNGEE. CDR3 size: 17 residues. The germline V and J ends were trimmed by 2 bases and 2 bases, with 17 bases remaining between them. CDR3 region: CASSVRGGDSPYNEQFF. The CDR3 coding sequence is TGTGCCAGCAGCGTTAGGGGGGGAGACAGCCCCTACAATGAGCAGTTCTTC.

This chain uses TRBV29-1 with TRBJ2-7; D gene uncertain. The CDR3 contains 13 residues. Deletions cut 4 bases from V and 5 bases from J, with 15 bases between. CDR1 and CDR2 (germline): SQVTM, ANQGSEA. CDR3 loop: CSVVDGPWDEQYF. The CDR3 nucleotides read TGCAGCGTTGTCGACGGGCCTTGGGACGAGCAGTACTTC.

The chain employs TRBV6-1 and TRBJ1-3; no clear D gene. V was cut by 3 bases and J by 8 bases, with 5 bases left in between. Germline CDR1 MNHNS, CDR2 SASEGT. This CDR3 spans 11 amino acids. CDR3 residues: CASSDGYTIYF. For the CDR3, the DNA is TGTGCCAGCAGTGACGGGTACACCATATATTTT.

The chain employs TRBV27 and TRBJ1-1, with TRBD1 matching 7 bases. Germline assignment: CDR1 MNHEY and CDR2 SMNVEV (reference sequence). J was trimmed by 5 bases and V by 2 bases; bases with no gene match: 5. The CDR3 is 14 amino acids. Written as DNA, the CDR3 is TGTGCCAGCAGTTTACGACAGGGTCGGACTGAAGCTTTCTTT. Translating gives CASSLRQGRTEAFF.

This chain links TRBV5-4 with TRBJ1-6, with D possibly TRBD1 on 5 matching bases. CDR3 size: 14 residues. CDR1 and CDR2 from the germline V gene are SGHNT and YYREEE (reference sequence). V gave up 5 bases and J gave up 8 bases, with 14 bases separating them. In nucleotides, the CDR3 is TGTGCCAGCAGGCCGGCCTCGGGGGATTCACCCCTCCACTTT. It is translated as CASRPASGDSPLHF.

The J gene is TRBJ1-5, the V gene TRBV29-1; weak D call: TRBD1 (6 bases). The CDR3 covers 15 residues. The germline gives CDR1 SQVTM, CDR2 ANQGSEA. Trimming left V 4 bases short and J 9 bases short, with 22 bases between. The DNA of the CDR3 is TGCAGCGTTGGGACTGGGGGCCCAGGGGAGGCGCCCCAGCATTTT. It yields the protein CSVGTGGPGEAPQHF.

This chain uses TRBV11-2 with TRBJ2-7; no clear D gene. The CDR3 is made up of 16 amino acids. The germline gives CDR1 SGHAT, CDR2 FQNNGV. Trimming took 5 bases from V and 1 from J, leaving 18 bases between them. This CDR3 reads CASSRGPVFGSYEQYF. CDR3 sequence (DNA): TGTGCCAGCAGCCGTGGCCCAGTGTTCGGTTCCTACGAGCAGTACTTC.